The rows below give T cell receptor beta chains drawn from one sample of a study of cytomegalovirus exposure and HLA in healthy donors. Produced via immunoSEQ multiplex PCR; TCRdb's table is partial and in-frame only. The top ten hold 7.7% of the sample, which has about 150,000 clones, about 85% seen once. What was sequenced was PBMCs. Receptors originate from a young man in good health and CMV-seropositive. Each CDR3 is given with its conserved first and last residue. A D gene is named only where the DNA matches it firmly. Clone size, where shown, is once, few, many, or a class for clones that have expanded.

size,V,J,D,DNA,CDR3
.,TRBV19,TRBJ1-2,TRBD1,TGTGCCAGTAGTATAGATCTGGGCAGGGGGAATAGTGGCTACACCTTC,CASSIDLGRGNSGYTF
.,TRBV19,TRBJ2-2,TRBD2,TGTGCCAGTAGTCAATCTAGCGGACTGAACACCGGGGAGCTGTTTTTT,CASSQSSGLNTGELFF
.,TRBV7-2,TRBJ1-2,.,TGTGCCAGCAGCTTGGCCAGGGTTGATGGCTACACCTTC,CASSLARVDGYTF
.,TRBV6-1,TRBJ2-6,.,TGTGCCAGCAGTGGGGCAGACGCTGGGGCCAACGTCCTGACTTTC,CASSGADAGANVLTF
.,TRBV7-3,TRBJ2-7,.,TGTGCCAGCAGCTTAACGGAAGGACTTAGCCAGCAGTACTTC,CASSLTEGLSQQYF
.,TRBV5-6,TRBJ1-2,.,TGTGCCAGCAGCTTGGTTTTGACAGAGAACTATGGCTACACCTTC,CASSLVLTENYGYTF
.,TRBV2,TRBJ2-3,TRBD1,TGTGCCGGATTAACGGACAGGGGCACAGATACGCAGTATTTT,CAGLTDRGTDTQYF
once,TRBV4-2,TRBJ2-4,TRBD2,TGTGCCAGCAGCCTGGGACTAGCTTCGGGTCAGTACTTC,CASSLGLASGQYF
.,TRBV5-1,TRBJ2-5,TRBD1,TGCGCCAGCAGCTCCGGGGACAGGGGGCAGCAAGAGACCCAGTACTTC,CASSSGDRGQQETQYF
.,TRBV28,TRBJ1-3,.,TGTGCCAGCGGAGTAACTGGAAACACCATATATTTT,CASGVTGNTIYF
few,TRBV5-1,TRBJ1-3,.,TGCGCCAGCAGCTTGGGACAGCCCTTGGTTGGAAACACCATATATTTT,CASSLGQPLVGNTIYF
.,TRBV20-1,TRBJ2-5,.,TGCAGTGCTAGGGCCGTGACCCAGTACTTC,CSARAVTQYF
.,TRBV19,TRBJ2-1,TRBD1,TGTGCCAGTAGTATACCCCCCGGGACAGGGGTCCACAATGAGCAGTTCTTC,CASSIPPGTGVHNEQFF
.,TRBV6-1,TRBJ2-7,TRBD2,TGTGCCAGCTCAGAGCGAGCGGGAGGGTCCTACGAGCAGTACTTC,CASSERAGGSYEQYF
few,TRBV21-1,TRBJ1-1,.,TGTGCCACTCTACAGGGCACTGAAGCTTTCTTT,CATLQGTEAFF
.,TRBV11-2,TRBJ1-2,.,TGTGCCAGCAGCTTAGACCCGACAGGCTTCGGAGGCTACACCTTC,CASSLDPTGFGGYTF
.,TRBV2,TRBJ1-1,TRBD1,TGTGCCAGCATCGTTGACAGGGTTAACACTGAAGCTTTCTTT,CASIVDRVNTEAFF
.,TRBV19,TRBJ2-2,TRBD2,TGTGCCAGTAGTAGGGTAGCGGGGGCGACCTACACCGGGGAGCTGTTTTTT,CASSRVAGATYTGELFF
.,TRBV7-2,TRBJ2-2,.,TGTGCCAGCACCCCGGAACAGGTGAACACCGGGGAGCTGTTTTTT,CASTPEQVNTGELFF
.,TRBV7-6,TRBJ2-7,TRBD2,TGTGCCAGCAGCTTTGGGGGAGGGCCCCAAGGGGAGCAGTACTTC,CASSFGGGPQGEQYF
few,TRBV4-3,TRBJ1-5,TRBD1,TGCGCCAGCAGCCAAGATCCCAGGACAGGGAGAGACCAGCCCCAGCATTTT,CASSQDPRTGRDQPQHF
.,TRBV11-3,TRBJ2-3,TRBD2,TGTGCCAGCAGCTTGTTCCCTAGCGGGGACCCAGATACGCAGTATTTT,CASSLFPSGDPDTQYF
.,TRBV6-5,TRBJ1-2,TRBD1,TGTGCCAGCAGGCCCGGGACAGGGGGCGACTATGGCTACACCTTC,CASRPGTGGDYGYTF
.,TRBV5-5,TRBJ2-2,.,TGTGCCAGCAGCCCCGGACTGGAGAACACCGGGGAGCTGTTTTTT,CASSPGLENTGELFF
.,TRBV27,TRBJ2-7,.,TGTGCCTCTAGCCCAGGTCCGGCCTACGAGCAGTACTTC,CASSPGPAYEQYF
.,TRBV6-6,TRBJ1-4,.,TGTGTCGAAGCAACAACTAATGAAAAACTGTTTTTT,CVEATTNEKLFF
.,TRBV7-9,TRBJ1-2,.,TGTGCCAGCAGCTTAGCCCAGGGTGATGGCTACACCTTC,CASSLAQGDGYTF
.,TRBV9,TRBJ2-1,.,TGTGCCAGCAGCGTAGTGGGGGGAGGTAGCTCCTACAATGAGCAGTTCTTC,CASSVVGGGSSYNEQFF
.,TRBV4-1,TRBJ1-1,TRBD1,TGCGCCAGCAGGCTCCGGGACAGGGGCCGAGCTTTCTTT,CASRLRDRGRAFF
.,TRBV7-9,TRBJ2-1,.,TGTGCCAGCAGCTTAGGAGCGGTTAATGAGCAGTTCTTC,CASSLGAVNEQFF
.,TRBV7-9,TRBJ1-2,TRBD1,TGTGCCAGCAGCGGACAGGGGGAAAACTATGGCTACACCTTC,CASSGQGENYGYTF
.,TRBV30,TRBJ2-7,.,TGTGCCTGGAGGGGTAGCCATCTCAGCCCCTACGAGCAGTACTTC,CAWRGSHLSPYEQYF
.,TRBV7-2,TRBJ2-1,.,TGTGCCAGCAGCTTGCAGGGCACCTACAATGAGCAGTTCTTC,CASSLQGTYNEQFF
few,TRBV7-9,TRBJ1-1,TRBD1,TGTGCCAGCAGCGTGAGACAGGGCAGTGAAGCTTTCTTT,CASSVRQGSEAFF
few,TRBV28,TRBJ1-3,.,TGTGCCAGCAGTCCCCCCCACTCTAAGGGAAACACCATATATTTT,CASSPPHSKGNTIYF
.,TRBV4-2,TRBJ2-1,.,TGTGCCAGCAGCCAAGATTGGAGCGGTGACGCCTACAATGAGCAGTTCTTC,CASSQDWSGDAYNEQFF
few,TRBV15,TRBJ1-2,TRBD1,TGTGCCACCAGCAGAGATGGGACAGGAAATGGCTACACCTTC,CATSRDGTGNGYTF
.,TRBV15,TRBJ1-2,.,TGTGCCACCAGCAGAAGATCAGGGGCCCTCCTTAACTATGGCTACACCTTC,CATSRRSGALLNYGYTF
.,TRBV11-3,TRBJ2-2,TRBD1,TGTGCCAGCAGCGTCCGACAGGGGGGCACCGGGGAGCTGTTTTTT,CASSVRQGGTGELFF
once,TRBV18,TRBJ2-3,TRBD2,TGTGCCAGCTCACCACGGCTTCGCGGGGGGCCAGATACGCAGTATTTT,CASSPRLRGGPDTQYF
few,TRBV5-1,TRBJ1-2,.,TGCGCCTGGGGGGAGGATCCGAACTATGGCTACACCTTC,CAWGEDPNYGYTF
.,TRBV6-5,TRBJ1-2,.,TGTGCCAGCAGTTATTCCGTCGGGGGGAACTATGGCTACACCTTC,CASSYSVGGNYGYTF
few,TRBV19,TRBJ1-2,TRBD1,TGTGCCAGTAGTATAAGGGACAGGGGGTACGATGGCTACACCTTC,CASSIRDRGYDGYTF
.,TRBV14,TRBJ1-2,.,TGTGCCAGCAGCCAAGTTCGAGGGGGCTATGGCTACACCTTC,CASSQVRGGYGYTF
.,TRBV10-3,TRBJ2-3,TRBD2,TGTGCCATCAGCCTCGGACTAGCGGACCTCACAGATACGCAGTATTTT,CAISLGLADLTDTQYF
.,TRBV7-8,TRBJ1-2,TRBD1,TGTGCCAGCAGCTTGCGCCCGACAGGGATCCCTAACTATGGCTACACCTTC,CASSLRPTGIPNYGYTF
few,TRBV4-3,TRBJ2-1,TRBD2,TGCGCCAGCAGCCAAGGCCTTAGCGGGGGGGTGTACAATGAGCAGTTCTTC,CASSQGLSGGVYNEQFF
.,TRBV15,TRBJ2-1,TRBD1,TGTGCCACCAGCATGGCCCGGGGACAGTACAATGAGCAGTTCTTC,CATSMARGQYNEQFF
.,TRBV4-2,TRBJ2-1,TRBD2,TGTGCCAGCAGCCAAGGCGAGCGGGAGGCCAGGGAGCAGTTCTTC,CASSQGEREAREQFF
.,TRBV9,TRBJ2-5,TRBD2,TGTGCCAGCAGCGACCCGGGGGGTCTAGAGACCCAGTACTTC,CASSDPGGLETQYF
once,TRBV4-1,TRBJ1-1,.,TGCGCCAGCAGCCAGGTAAGGGGAAAGACTGAAGCTTTCTTT,CASSQVRGKTEAFF
few,TRBV5-6,TRBJ1-4,TRBD1,TGTGCCAGCAGCTCAGGGGGCGTCCCTGATGAAAAACTGTTTTTT,CASSSGGVPDEKLFF
.,TRBV7-3,TRBJ2-5,.,TGTGCCAGCAGCTTGACAAACCAAGAGACCCAGTACTTC,CASSLTNQETQYF
.,TRBV4-3,TRBJ2-1,.,TGCGCCAGCAGCCCACGAGGGAGAGATTCCTACAATGAGCAGTTCTTC,CASSPRGRDSYNEQFF